This T cell receptor (beta chain) was recovered during a study of cytomegalovirus exposure and HLA in healthy donors (dated by TCRdb to 2016 to 2017). With regard to the full study: In an earlier analysis of under 600 of the donors, roughly 300 Gb of sequence data and about 110 million unique TCR beta sequences from 150 million to 200 million T cells were reported. Of the approximately 400 genotyped donors, over 65% fell in the genetic ancestry cluster associated with self-reported Caucasian donors. An earlier analysis of more than 450 of the donors used high-throughput TCR beta sequencing to judge whether each TCR beta V gene segment behaved as functional or pseudogenic. Typing coverage differed by locus: A, B, C, DRB1 and DQB1 were typed in roughly 629-630 donors, DQA1 in about 500, DPA1 in some 600, and DPB1 in around 490. About five DR-DQ haplotypes were treated as single units for association and clustering because of strong linkage in the cohort. Along with the roughly 710-subject first cohort, a separate validation cohort of roughly 110 different subjects was used. To predict cytomegalovirus infection status, the study combined high-throughput TCR immunosequencing, statistical association of individual TCRs with disease status, and machine learning. The study aimed to test whether cataloging public T cell receptors could reveal signatures of past pathogen exposure. HLA typing included class I and class II loci at four-digit resolution. All discovery cohort repertoires had been generated using a single sequencing platform. About 300 gigabases of sequencing data and tens of millions of unique TCR sequences were included in an early release covering about 700 HLA-typed donors. Among almost 400 genotyped donors of the cohort, an average of about 240,000 unique TCR beta nucleotide sequences were sequenced per donor, roughly 20% of them non-productive. Donor age, sex, ethnicity and CMV serostatus were compiled together with the repertoire data. The study used immunosequencing to profile the T cell repertoires of approximately 690 subjects and linked those repertoires to cytomegalovirus serostatus. In a later genetic analysis, genome-wide SNP genotypes for about 55% of the 666 donors were used, and that subset was treated as a discovery cohort. A later analysis re-analyzed previously published TCR beta repertoires from roughly 690 donors and added high-resolution HLA genotyping to study TCR occurrence patterns. In the later analysis, no new phenotypic data were used to find candidate immune exposures; instead, reliance was placed on TCR beta sequences and their occurrence across donors.

On the study overall, not on this receptor specifically: In a later analysis, HLA-associated TCR beta chains showed more clonal expansion and lower generation probabilities than non-associated chains that were equally common. Because some donors lacked HLA typing at each locus, the association tests relied only on the typed subset. A later analysis associated around 16,000 TCR beta sequences with specific HLA alleles at a false discovery rate of 0.05. Broadly in line with IMGT annotations, most TCR beta V segments showed up in productive rearrangements about 87% or about 30% of the time in an earlier analysis of some 590 of the donors. The only immune exposure information available for the cohort was CMV serostatus. A total of about 180 TCR beta chains were listed by the study as associated with cytomegalovirus. The presence/absence analyses assumed that sequencing depth was roughly uniform across donors, and that assumption may not be true. The 87-base-pair reads could not distinguish some IMGT-functional V segments, including TRBV6-2 and TRBV6-3, so those segments were excluded. According to a later analysis, parvovirus B19, influenza, CMV and Epstein-Barr virus appeared linked to several top co-occurrence clusters. In a later analysis, the rate of TCR association differed among HLA loci, with DRB1 alleles having the most associated TCRs and HLA-C alleles having the fewest. This cohort had only TCR beta chains sequenced, and the lack of alpha or paired-chain data limited which features could be detected. The sequencing pipeline was judged likely to have produced a cluster of highly shared sequence variants as a technical artifact. According to a later genetic analysis, donors in an Asian-associated ancestry cluster had fewer N-insertions in productive TCRs than the approximately 670-donor mean. The authors suggested that the approach could potentially be extended to other disease states and immunological phenotypes. Linkage disequilibrium might explain the correlated functional status among segregating V segments, but an unknown experimental factor could not be ruled out. V-gene and J-gene trimming of TCR beta chains was associated with a missense DCLRE1C variant in a later genetic analysis, and the association was replicated in an independent cohort. A few of the identified cytomegalovirus-associated TCR beta chains were confirmed in vitro to be specific for cytomegalovirus antigens. A further reported finding was that TCR beta sequences accurately predicted the HLA-A and HLA-B alleles for most subjects in the first cohort. Strong co-occurrence of HLA alleles, especially DR and DQ, made assigning TCR associations to individual alleles difficult. Because counts were too low, fewer than 20 rarely observed V segments, including chromosome 9 orphons, were excluded from the earlier analysis of some 540 of the donors. Across donors, most TCR sequences were observed very rarely, whereas some public TCRs were present in many individuals. The classifier was reported to diagnose cytomegalovirus status with high specificity and sensitivity in both the original and validation cohorts. In a later analysis, most CMV-associated TCR beta chains were found to appear HLA-restricted, with HLA associations seemingly driven largely by CMV exposure.

Including cysteine and phenylalanine, the CDR3 has 14 amino acids. Left in the record is the CDR3 DNA by itself, 42 bases read in frame from the first base. V loses 5 bases of germline sequence and J loses 7 bases, and the interval between the two ends is 17 bases. CDR1 and CDR2 were assigned from the germline V gene (reference sequence) as SEHNR and FQNEAQ. The protocol used for the library was the immunoSEQ multiplex PCR assay. The multiplex PCR relied on a mix of 60 forward primers for TCR Vbeta segments and 13 reverse primers for TCR Jbeta segments. Amplification of the CDR3 region of rearranged TCR beta genes was performed with a multiplex PCR assay on genomic DNA. The Illumina HiSeq System was used to sequence the amplified TCR beta libraries as 87-base-pair reads. The source study handled its data this way. Across the 670 or so repertoires, a later analysis counted tens of millions of unique TCR beta chains, approximately 12 million of which were shared by at least two donors. To remove PCR and sequencing errors, raw reads were error-corrected and collapsed into unique sequences using a nearest-neighbor algorithm that merged closely related sequences. Alignment of CDR3 sequences to IMGT reference sequences was used to assign V, D and J gene segments. For a sequence to be retained, a match of at least six nucleotides to both a V gene segment and a J gene segment was required. A rearrangement was called productive if the CDR3 had no stop codons and remained in frame with V and J, and every other rearrangement was called non-productive. Following IMGT convention, CDR3 was defined as the stretch from the second conserved V-encoded cysteine up to the conserved J-encoded phenylalanine. The earlier analysis of fewer than 700 of the donors excluded sequences that lacked an unambiguous match to a single V gene segment. An earlier analysis of around 600 of the donors classified V segments as functional when productive rearrangements were above 56.7% and as segregating when the standard deviation between donors was above 5%. A statistical classification framework was built to diagnose cytomegalovirus status from the catalog of TCR beta chain sequences. A later analysis assigned V and J genes by comparing TCR nucleotide sequences with IMGT/GENE-DB human TR gene sequences. Using the TCRdist pipeline, a later analysis assigned CDR3 sequences along with most-parsimonious VDJ recombination scenarios. In a later analysis, each TCR beta chain was defined by its CDR3 amino acid sequence together with its V-gene family, and reads without a unique V-gene family were excluded. In a later analysis, some 600 highly shared, low-generation-probability nucleotide sequences were removed to address suspected cross-contamination and a sequencing artifact. In a later analysis, a clonal expansion index for each public chain was calculated from normalized within-repertoire ranks of inferred template counts. A later analysis computed generation probabilities with a VDJ recombination model fitted to out-of-frame rearrangements, and checked the results against IGoR. A later analysis scored TCR-TCR, TCR-HLA and TCR-CMV co-occurrence with hypergeometric tests, applying a repertoire-size bias correction to TCR pairs. In a later analysis, false discovery rates were estimated by permuting HLA or CMV assignments 20 times. In a later analysis, co-occurring TCRs were grouped with DBSCAN, and TCRdist sequence similarity was added when clustering was performed within HLA-allele-positive subsets. For co-occurrence clustering, repertoires with fewer than 30,000 or more than 120,000 public chains were excluded, along with 4 to 6 repertoires with anomalous nucleotide sharing. TCRdb retrieved this table from immuneACCESS and kept in-frame rearrangements only. Not all clones are present; in checked studies, unresolved V genes account for under half, and no reason is known for the remainder. V, J and clone size are taken as reported in that table, and D and trimming were inferred from the DNA itself. The sample contains about 140,000 clones, 80% of them found a single time. The ten largest account for 2% to 2.5% of the sample.

On this clone: The antigen it binds to is not known. There are no base qualities to consult, and no much larger clone falls within one base.

In total, fewer than 750 healthy bone marrow donors made up the cohort. All cohort members were sampled while nominally healthy, although unrecorded immune exposures were likely present. The donor was CMV seronegative and belonged to the group of approximately 320 seronegative cohort members. A peripheral blood sample was provided by each donor, and peripheral blood mononuclear cells were used for TCR beta sequencing. Genomic DNA was extracted from the blood cell samples with the Qiagen DNeasy Blood Extraction Kit. The TCR was taken from a man aged 25-45 years in good health and CMV-seronegative. The chain joins TRBV7-9 to TRBJ1-2; the D gene is perhaps TRBD1, from 6 matching bases. What was sequenced was PBMCs. The CDR3 corresponds to CASSQRAGAPGYTF. In nucleotides, the sequence is TGTGCCAGCAGCCAAAGGGCGGGGGCGCCTGGCTACACCTTC.